This TCR beta chain emerged from a study of OX40 agonist ivuxolimab in advanced cancers. Study at large: Prior anti-PD-1, anti-PD-L1 or anti-CTLA-4 therapy was allowed; approximately 40% had some. General study points: The work left the antigen specificity of expanded peripheral T cells undetermined. The average count of expanded clones was higher among CD8+ T cells than among CD4+.

The method was immunoSEQ multiplex PCR; TCRdb's version includes in-frame clones alone and lacks a portion of them. The table records thousands of clones, around 70% of them present only once. This CDR3 contains 13 residues. V dropped 3 bases and J dropped 4 bases, with 7 bases sitting between them. The V gene's germline CDR1 is MNHEY and CDR2 SMNVEV (reference sequence). This clone was counted a few times. Its antigen remains unknown. This sequence joins TRBV27 and TRBJ2-1; a possible D gene is TRBD2 (5 bases). This specimen consisted of CD4+ or CD8+ T cells sorted from blood, obtained in a trial of the OX40 agonist ivuxolimab. The clonotype originates from an adult with an advanced solid tumor such as melanoma, head and neck, liver or kidney cancer. CDR3 nucleotide sequence: TGTGCCAGCAGTTTCGGGGAATACAATGAGCAGTTCTTC. This sequence encodes CASSFGEYNEQFF.